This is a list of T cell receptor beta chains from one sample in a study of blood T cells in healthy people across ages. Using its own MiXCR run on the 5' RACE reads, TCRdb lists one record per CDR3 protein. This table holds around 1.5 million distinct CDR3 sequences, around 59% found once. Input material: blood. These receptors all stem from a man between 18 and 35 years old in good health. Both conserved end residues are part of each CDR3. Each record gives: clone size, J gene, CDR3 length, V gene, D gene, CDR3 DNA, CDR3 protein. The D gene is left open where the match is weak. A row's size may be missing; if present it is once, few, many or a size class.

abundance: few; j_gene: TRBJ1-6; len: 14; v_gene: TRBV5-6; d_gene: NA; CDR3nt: TGTGCCAGCAGCCTACGGGACGTTAATTCACCCCTCCACTTT; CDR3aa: CASSLRDVNSPLHF
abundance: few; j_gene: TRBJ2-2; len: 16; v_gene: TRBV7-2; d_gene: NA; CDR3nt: TGTGCCAGCAGCTCCCGGACAGTCGCGAACACCGGGGAGCTGTTTTTT; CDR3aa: CASSSRTVANTGELFF
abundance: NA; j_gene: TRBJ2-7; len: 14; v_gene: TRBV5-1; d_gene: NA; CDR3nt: TGCGCCAGCAAACTCATCGAGGGGCACTACGAGCAGTACTTC; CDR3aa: CASKLIEGHYEQYF
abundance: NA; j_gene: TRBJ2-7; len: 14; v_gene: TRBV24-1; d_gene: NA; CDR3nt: TGTGCCACCGTACCCAAAGCAGGCTACTACGAGCAGTACTTC; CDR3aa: CATVPKAGYYEQYF
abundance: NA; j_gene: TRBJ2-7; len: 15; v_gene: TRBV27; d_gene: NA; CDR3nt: TGTGCCAGCACCACAAAACCTGGCGGGGAGTACGAGCAGTACTTC; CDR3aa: CASTTKPGGEYEQYF
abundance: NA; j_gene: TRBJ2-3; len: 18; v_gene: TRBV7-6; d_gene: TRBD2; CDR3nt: TGTGCCAGCAGCTTAGCCGGGGGGGGCCTCTTTCCCACAGATACGCAGTATTTT; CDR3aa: CASSLAGGGLFPTDTQYF
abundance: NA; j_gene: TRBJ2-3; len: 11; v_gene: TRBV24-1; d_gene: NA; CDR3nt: TGTGCCACCCAGTGGGAGGCCATGGAGTATTTT; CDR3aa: CATQWEAMEYF
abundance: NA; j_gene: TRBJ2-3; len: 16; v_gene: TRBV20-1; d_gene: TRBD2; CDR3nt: TGCAGTGCTTTCGGCGTGCTAGCGGGGGTGTTAGATACGCAGTATTTT; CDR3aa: CSAFGVLAGVLDTQYF
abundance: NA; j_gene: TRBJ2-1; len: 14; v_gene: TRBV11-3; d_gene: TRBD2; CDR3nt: TGTGCCAGCAGCCCTTGGGGGGGAGACAATGAGCAGTTCTTC; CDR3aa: CASSPWGGDNEQFF
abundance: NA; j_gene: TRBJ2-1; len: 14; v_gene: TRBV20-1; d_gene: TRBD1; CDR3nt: TGCAGTGCTCCATCGGACAGGGGATACAATGAGCAGTTCTTC; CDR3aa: CSAPSDRGYNEQFF
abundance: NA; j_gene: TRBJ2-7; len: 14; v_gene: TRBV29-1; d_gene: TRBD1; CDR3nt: TGCAGCGTTATCCCACAGGGGGCGGAAGACGAGCAGTACTTC; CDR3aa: CSVIPQGAEDEQYF
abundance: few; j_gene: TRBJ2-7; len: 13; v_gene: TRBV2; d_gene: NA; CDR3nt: TGTGCCAGCAAGCAGGACCCTTTTTACGAGCAGTACTTC; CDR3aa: CASKQDPFYEQYF
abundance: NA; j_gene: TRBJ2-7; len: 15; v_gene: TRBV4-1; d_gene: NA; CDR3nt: TGCGCCAGCAGCCAAGTGAGTGGAGGGGGTTACGAGCAGTACTTC; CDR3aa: CASSQVSGGGYEQYF
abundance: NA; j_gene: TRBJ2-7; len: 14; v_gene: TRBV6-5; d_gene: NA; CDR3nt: TGTGCCAGCAGTTACGGTGGGATTCGCGACGAGCAGTACTTC; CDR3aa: CASSYGGIRDEQYF
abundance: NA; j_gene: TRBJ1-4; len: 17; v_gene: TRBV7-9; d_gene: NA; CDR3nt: TGTGCCAGCAGCTCTCAATACAGGGATCCGGTGCATGAAAAACTGTTTTTT; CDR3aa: CASSSQYRDPVHEKLFF
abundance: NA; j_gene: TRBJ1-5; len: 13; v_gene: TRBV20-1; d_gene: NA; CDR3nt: TGCAGTGCCAAGACAGGCGGCAATCAGCCCCAGCATTTT; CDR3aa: CSAKTGGNQPQHF
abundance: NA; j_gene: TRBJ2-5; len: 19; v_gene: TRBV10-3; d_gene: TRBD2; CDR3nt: TGTGCCATCGCGCCTCATTCCGGGACTAGCGGGGGGGCCGGAGAGACCCAGTACTTC; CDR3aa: CAIAPHSGTSGGAGETQYF
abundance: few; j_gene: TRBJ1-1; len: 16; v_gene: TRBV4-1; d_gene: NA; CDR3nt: TGCGCCAGCAGCCAAGTGCCGCCAGAGATGAACACTGAAGCTTTCTTT; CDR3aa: CASSQVPPEMNTEAFF
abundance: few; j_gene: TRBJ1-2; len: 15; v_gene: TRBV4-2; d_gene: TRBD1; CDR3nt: TGTGCCAGCAGCCAAGAAGGGGACAGGGGGTATGGCTACACCTTC; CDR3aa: CASSQEGDRGYGYTF
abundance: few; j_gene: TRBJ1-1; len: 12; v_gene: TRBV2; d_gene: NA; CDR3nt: TGTGCCAGCAAGCAGGGGAACACTGAAGCTTTCTTT; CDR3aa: CASKQGNTEAFF
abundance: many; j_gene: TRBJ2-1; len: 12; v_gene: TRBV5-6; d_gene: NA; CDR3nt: TGTGCCAGCAGCTTGTCGAAGGCTGAGCAGTTCTTC; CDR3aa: CASSLSKAEQFF
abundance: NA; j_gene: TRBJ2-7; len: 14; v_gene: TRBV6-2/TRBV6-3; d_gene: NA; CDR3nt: TGTGCCAGTAGTTACTCTTTATGGGGCTACGAGCAGTACTTC; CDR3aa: CASSYSLWGYEQYF
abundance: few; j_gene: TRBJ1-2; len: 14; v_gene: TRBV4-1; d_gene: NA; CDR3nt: TGCGCCAGCAGCCAAGAGGTCATAGTTTCTGGCTACACCTTC; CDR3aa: CASSQEVIVSGYTF
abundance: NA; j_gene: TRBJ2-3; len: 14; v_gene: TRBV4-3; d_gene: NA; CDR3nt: TGCGCCAGCAGTGACGGGACCCCCGGGGGTACGCAGTATTTT; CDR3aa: CASSDGTPGGTQYF
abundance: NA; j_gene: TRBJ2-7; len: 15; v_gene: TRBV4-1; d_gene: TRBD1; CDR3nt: TGCGCCAGCAGCCAAGATCGTCAGGGGGCGTACGAGCAGTACTTC; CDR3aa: CASSQDRQGAYEQYF
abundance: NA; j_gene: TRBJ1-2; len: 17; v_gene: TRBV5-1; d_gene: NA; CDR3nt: TGCGCCAGCAGCTTGGCCTTCACGGGGGTCGGTAACTATGGCTACACCTTC; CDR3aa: CASSLAFTGVGNYGYTF
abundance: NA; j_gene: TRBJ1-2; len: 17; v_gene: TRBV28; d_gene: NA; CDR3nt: TGTGCCAGCAGTGTGCGGGACGGAAGGTTAGCTAACTATGGCTACACCTTC; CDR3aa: CASSVRDGRLANYGYTF
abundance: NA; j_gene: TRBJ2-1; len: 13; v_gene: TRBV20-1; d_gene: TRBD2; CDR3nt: TGCAGTGCCAAGACTAGCGGCTACAATGAGCAGTTCTTC; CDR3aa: CSAKTSGYNEQFF
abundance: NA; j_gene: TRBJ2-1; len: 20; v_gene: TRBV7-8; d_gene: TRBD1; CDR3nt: TGTGCCAGCAGCTTAGCGCTACCATCAACCGGGACAGGTTATGGCAATGAGCAGTTCTTC; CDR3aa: CASSLALPSTGTGYGNEQFF
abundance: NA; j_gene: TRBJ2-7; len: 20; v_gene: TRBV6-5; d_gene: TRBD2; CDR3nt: TGTGCCAGCAGTTATGGCCTTCGGGGGGGAAGCGGGTGGATGGACTACGAGCAGTACTTC; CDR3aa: CASSYGLRGGSGWMDYEQYF
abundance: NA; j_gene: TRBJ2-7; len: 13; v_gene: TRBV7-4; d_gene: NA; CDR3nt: TGTGCCAGCACCCTAACGGGTTTCGTCGAGCAGTACTTC; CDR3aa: CASTLTGFVEQYF
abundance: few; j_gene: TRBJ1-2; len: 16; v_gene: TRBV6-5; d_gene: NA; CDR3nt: TGTGCCAGCAGTCTACTCCCAGGGAATGACTTTGAAGGCTACACCTTC; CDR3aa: CASSLLPGNDFEGYTF
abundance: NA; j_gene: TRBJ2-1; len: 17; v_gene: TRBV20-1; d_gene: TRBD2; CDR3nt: TGCAGTGCTCCGACTAGCGGGAGGGCTAGGTACTACAATGAGCAGTTCTTC; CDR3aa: CSAPTSGRARYYNEQFF
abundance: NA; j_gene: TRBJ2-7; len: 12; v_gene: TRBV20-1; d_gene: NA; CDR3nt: TGCAGAGACAGGTACAGGTTCTACGAGCAGTACTTC; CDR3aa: CRDRYRFYEQYF
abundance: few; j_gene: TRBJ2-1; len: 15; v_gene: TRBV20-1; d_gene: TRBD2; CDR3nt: TGCAGTGCTAGGACACTAGCGGGGACCTACAATGAGCAGTTCTTC; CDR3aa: CSARTLAGTYNEQFF
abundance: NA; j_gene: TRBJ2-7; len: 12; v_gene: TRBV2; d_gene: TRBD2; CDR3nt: TGTACGGGAGGGGACAACTCCTACGAGCAGTACTTC; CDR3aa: CTGGDNSYEQYF
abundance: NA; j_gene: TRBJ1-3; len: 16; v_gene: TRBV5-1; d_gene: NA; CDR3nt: TGCGCCAGCAGCGGGGAGGGACGGAACTCTGGAAACACCATATATTTT; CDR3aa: CASSGEGRNSGNTIYF
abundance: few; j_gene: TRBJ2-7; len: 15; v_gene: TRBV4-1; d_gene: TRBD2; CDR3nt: TGCGCCAGCAGCCAACCTACTAGCGGGAACCACGAGCAGTACTTC; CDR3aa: CASSQPTSGNHEQYF
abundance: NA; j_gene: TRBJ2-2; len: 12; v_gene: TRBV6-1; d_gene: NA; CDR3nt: TGTGCCACCGGACAGACCACCGGGGAGCTGTTTTTT; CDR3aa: CATGQTTGELFF
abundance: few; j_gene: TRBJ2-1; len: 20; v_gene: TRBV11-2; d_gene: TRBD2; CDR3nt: TGTGCCAGCAGCTCAAGGGTCCCAGGCGGGCGGGGGGAAACCTACAATGAGCAGTTCTTC; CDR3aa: CASSSRVPGGRGETYNEQFF
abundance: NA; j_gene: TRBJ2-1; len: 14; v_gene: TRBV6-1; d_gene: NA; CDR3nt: TGTGCCAGCAGTGAATGGGTTTCTAACAATGAGCAGTTCTTC; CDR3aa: CASSEWVSNNEQFF
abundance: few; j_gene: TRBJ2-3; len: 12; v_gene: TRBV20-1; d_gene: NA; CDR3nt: TGCAGTGCTGGACGGAGGGCAGATGCGCAGTATTTT; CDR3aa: CSAGRRADAQYF